This is a list of T cell receptor beta chains from one sample in a study of T cells in Graves' hyperthyroidism and ophthalmopathy. TCRdb redid the calling of the multiplex PCR reads with MiXCR, one entry per CDR3 protein. This sample carries around 720,000 distinct CDR3 sequences, under 45% of them seen once, and the ten largest clones take roughly 31%. Sequenced sample: blood. The receptor source for this set is a woman aged 40 to 50 with Graves' hyperthyroidism. The CDR3 runs from the conserved cysteine through the conserved F or W. D genes are given only for firm matches. Part of the rows lack a size; the others show once, few, many or a class for expanded clones.

cdr3_nt cdr3_aa v_call cdr3_length j_call d_call clone_size
TGTGCCAGTACCACACACGGGAGGGATGAAAAACTGTTTTTT CASTTHGRDEKLFF TRBV19 14 TRBJ1-4 . many
TGTGCCAGCTCACCAATGGGAGATGAAGCTTTCTTT CASSPMGDEAFF TRBV14 12 TRBJ1-1 . .
TGTGCCAGCAGTTATAGTACGGACCCCAACACTGAAGCTTTCTTT CASSYSTDPNTEAFF TRBV6-6 15 TRBJ1-1 . .
TGTGCCAGCATACTCCCGGGACAGGGAGGAGAGACCCAGTACTTC CASILPGQGGETQYF TRBV11-1 15 TRBJ2-5 TRBD1 .
TGTGCCAGCAAAATAGGGGATGGGAATCAGCCCCAGCATTTT CASKIGDGNQPQHF TRBV2 14 TRBJ1-5 . many
TGTGCCAGCAGTGTGACCCTAGGGAGGGAGGAAAAACTGTTTTTT CASSVTLGREEKLFF TRBV25-1 15 TRBJ1-4 . many
TGTGCCAGCAGCTCCGTTCGTCGCTTGGGGAACACTGAAGCTTTCTTT CASSSVRRLGNTEAFF TRBV7-9 16 TRBJ1-1 . .
TGTGCCACCAGCAGAGAGTCAGTGGGGGGGGGACTATACAATGAGCAGTTCTTC CATSRESVGGGLYNEQFF TRBV15 18 TRBJ2-1 TRBD2 .
TGTGCCATCCTGGGCGCCGGGGACACTGAAGCTTTCTTT CAILGAGDTEAFF TRBV10-3 13 TRBJ1-1 . .
TGTGCCAGCAGGGTCGGACAGGGCGGAGCTGAAGCTTTCTTT CASRVGQGGAEAFF TRBV6-1 14 TRBJ1-1 TRBD1 .
TGTGCCAGCAGTTTCTTGCAGGGTATAGAGACCCAGTACTTC CASSFLQGIETQYF TRBV27 14 TRBJ2-5 . .
TGTGCCAGCAGCGACAGGCCCATGAACACTGAAGCTTTCTTT CASSDRPMNTEAFF TRBV7-8 14 TRBJ1-1 . many
TGTGCCAGCAGTCGCGGACAGGGCCTTGACTCACCCCTCCACTTT CASSRGQGLDSPLHF TRBV6-5 15 TRBJ1-6 TRBD1 once
TGTGCCAGCAGCTTAGAACCGGGGCCCGAAAAACTGTTTTTT CASSLEPGPEKLFF TRBV7-2 14 TRBJ1-4 . .
TGTGCCAGCAGCTCCCTTACCTCTGGGGCCAACGTCCTGACTTTC CASSSLTSGANVLTF TRBV7-3 15 TRBJ2-6 . many
TGTGCCTGGAGCGGGAGCCCGCGGTACGAGCAGTACTTC CAWSGSPRYEQYF TRBV30 13 TRBJ2-7 . .
TGTGCCAGCAGTTTAGGCAGTGCTCTGAACACTGAAGCTTTCTTT CASSLGSALNTEAFF TRBV10-3 15 TRBJ1-1 . .
TGTGCCACCGTCAACGGCGCTAGCGGAACAGATACGCAGTACTTC CATVNGASGTDTQYF TRBV24-1 15 TRBJ2-5 TRBD2 .
TGTGCCAGCAGCTTTAGGGGGGATGGGGGCAATGAGCAGTACTTC CASSFRGDGGNEQYF TRBV7-3 15 TRBJ2-7 . .
TGTGCCAGTAGTACGGGACAGGGGGAGATCTATGGCTACACCTTC CASSTGQGEIYGYTF TRBV19 15 TRBJ1-2 TRBD1 many